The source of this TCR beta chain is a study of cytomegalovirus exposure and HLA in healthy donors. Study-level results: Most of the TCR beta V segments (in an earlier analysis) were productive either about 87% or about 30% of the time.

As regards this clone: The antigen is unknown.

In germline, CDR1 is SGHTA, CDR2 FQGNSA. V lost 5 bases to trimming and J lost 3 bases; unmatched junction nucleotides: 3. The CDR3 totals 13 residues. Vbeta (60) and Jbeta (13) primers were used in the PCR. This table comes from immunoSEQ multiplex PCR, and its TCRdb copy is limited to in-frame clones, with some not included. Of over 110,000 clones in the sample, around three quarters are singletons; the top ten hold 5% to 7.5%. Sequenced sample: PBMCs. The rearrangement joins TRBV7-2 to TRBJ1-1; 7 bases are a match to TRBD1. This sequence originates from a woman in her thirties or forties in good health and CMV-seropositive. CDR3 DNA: TGTGCCAGCAGCAAAACAGGGGACACTGAAGCTTTCTTT. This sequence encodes CASSKTGDTEAFF.